These T cell receptor beta chains were read from a single sample in a study of OX40 agonist ivuxolimab in advanced cancers. Assay used: immunoSEQ multiplex PCR; TCRdb lists only in-frame clones, some missing. The sample comprises roughly 73,000 clones, more than 70% of which are singletons, and over 2% rests with the top ten. The specimen was CD4+ or CD8+ T cells sorted from blood, collected in a trial of the OX40 agonist ivuxolimab. Source of these receptors: an adult with an advanced solid tumor such as melanoma, head and neck, liver or kidney cancer. CDR3s include the opening cysteine and the closing phenylalanine or tryptophan. The D gene is left open where the match is weak. The listing skips clone size in some rows; elsewhere it reads once, few, many or a size class.

V	size	D	J	DNA	CDR3
TRBV18	NA	NA	TRBJ1-2	TGTGCCAGCTCACCATCTGAGCAGGGCCATGGCTACACCTTC	CASSPSEQGHGYTF
TRBV14	NA	TRBD1	TRBJ1-1	TGTGCCAGCAGCGCCCGGACAGGGAAAGGGACTGAAGCTTTCTTT	CASSARTGKGTEAFF
TRBV7-9	NA	TRBD1	TRBJ2-7	TGTGCCAGCAGTGGTAATGGCAGGGGGCGCAACTTCTACGAGCAGTACTTC	CASSGNGRGRNFYEQYF
TRBV10-3	NA	TRBD2	TRBJ2-2	TGTGCCATCAGTGAGATGATGGTAGGGACTAGGTACCTAACCGGGGAGCTGTTTTTT	CAISEMMVGTRYLTGELFF
TRBV18	NA	NA	TRBJ1-3	TGTGCCAGCTCTTTGGACAACTCTGGAAACACCATATATTTT	CASSLDNSGNTIYF
TRBV19	NA	NA	TRBJ2-4	TGTGCCAGTAGTATTGGAGGGGCGAACATTCAGTACTTC	CASSIGGANIQYF
TRBV28	NA	NA	TRBJ2-7	TGTGCCAGCAGGGGGGCCTCCCGGCTCTACGAGCAGTACTTC	CASRGASRLYEQYF
TRBV4-2	NA	NA	TRBJ1-6	TGTGCCAGCAGCCAAGGCTCACAGGGAGGCTCACCCCTCCACTTT	CASSQGSQGGSPLHF
TRBV2	once	NA	TRBJ2-7	TGTGCCAGCATTGCTAGCTACGAGCAGTACTTC	CASIASYEQYF
TRBV5-4	NA	NA	TRBJ2-7	TGTGCCAGCAGCTTAAGGGGGTTGAACGAGCAGTACTTC	CASSLRGLNEQYF
TRBV18	NA	NA	TRBJ1-1	TGTGCCAGCTCACAGGACCACATGAACACTGAAGCTTTCTTT	CASSQDHMNTEAFF
TRBV30	NA	NA	TRBJ2-7	TGTGCCTGGACCATAACAGGGCCGCGGTACTTC	CAWTITGPRYF
TRBV25-1	NA	NA	TRBJ1-1	TGTGCCAGCACCCAGGGCTGGAACACTGAAGCTTTCTTT	CASTQGWNTEAFF
TRBV5-8	NA	NA	TRBJ2-1	TGTGCCAGCAGCTTGGCCGTGTGGGGCGCATCCTACAATGAGCAGTTCTTC	CASSLAVWGASYNEQFF
TRBV5-6	NA	NA	TRBJ1-4	TGTGCCAGCAGCTTGGTGGGGAGGAGTGAAAAACTGTTTTTT	CASSLVGRSEKLFF
TRBV4-3	NA	NA	TRBJ1-1	TGCGCCAGCAGCCACAGAGGCACTGAAGCTTTCTTT	CASSHRGTEAFF
TRBV28	NA	NA	TRBJ1-1	TGTGCCAGCAGTCTAAGCTCAGCGGGTGAAGCTTTCTTT	CASSLSSAGEAFF
TRBV11-2	NA	TRBD1	TRBJ2-7	TGTGCCAGCAGCCGACAGGGTTTCCTAAGCTACGAGCAGTACTTC	CASSRQGFLSYEQYF
TRBV7-6	NA	TRBD2	TRBJ2-3	TGTGCCAGCAGCCGAGGCGGACTAGCGGGGGGCCTAAGCACAGATACGCAGTATTTT	CASSRGGLAGGLSTDTQYF
TRBV6-5	NA	NA	TRBJ2-7	TGTGCCAGCAGTTACAGGGACCACTACGAGCAGTACTTC	CASSYRDHYEQYF
TRBV19	NA	TRBD1	TRBJ2-2	TGTGCCACCGGGAACAGGGGGGACACCGGGGAGCTGTTTTTT	CATGNRGDTGELFF
TRBV7-2	NA	NA	TRBJ1-4	TGTGCCAGCAGCACCTTCCGGGAGGCTAATGAAAAACTGTTTTTT	CASSTFREANEKLFF
TRBV6-6	NA	NA	TRBJ1-1	TGTGCCAGCAGTCGGACCGAAGCTTTCTTT	CASSRTEAFF
TRBV30	NA	TRBD1	TRBJ1-4	TGTGCCTGGGGGGCCGGGACAGGGAATGAAAAACTGTTTTTT	CAWGAGTGNEKLFF
TRBV6-4	NA	TRBD2	TRBJ2-3	TGTGCCAGCAGTGACTCGGCGGGGGGGCCCGAAACGCAGTATTTT	CASSDSAGGPETQYF
TRBV5-6	NA	NA	TRBJ2-7	TGTGCCAGCAGCTTGACTGCTACTTACGAGCAGTACTTC	CASSLTATYEQYF
TRBV7-3	NA	NA	TRBJ2-1	TGTGCCAGCAGCTTGTCGGCGGATGAGCAGTTCTTC	CASSLSADEQFF
TRBV9	NA	TRBD2	TRBJ2-5	TGTGCCAGCAGCGAGGGGGGGGCTAGCGGGTACCAAGAGACCCAGTACTTC	CASSEGGASGYQETQYF
TRBV4-3	NA	TRBD1	TRBJ1-5	TGCGCCAGCAGCCAAGAAACAGGGGGCATGCAGCCCCAGCATTTT	CASSQETGGMQPQHF
TRBV5-4	NA	TRBD1	TRBJ1-3	TGTGCCACCCGGGGTGGACAGGGCAGAAACACCATATATTTT	CATRGGQGRNTIYF
TRBV2	few	NA	TRBJ1-5	TGTGCCAGCGACGATAGCAATCAGCCCCAGCATTTT	CASDDSNQPQHF
TRBV28	NA	NA	TRBJ2-1	TGTGCCAGCACCCAAACCCCTGGACTGCGGCGGTTGGTCTTC	CASTQTPGLRRLVF
TRBV28	NA	NA	TRBJ1-5	TGTGCCAGCAGAGCCGGGAGGGGTTTTATTCAGCCCCAGCATTTT	CASRAGRGFIQPQHF
TRBV14	NA	TRBD2	TRBJ2-1	TGTGCCAGCAGCCAAGATGGGACTAGTGTCCATGAGCAGTTCTTC	CASSQDGTSVHEQFF
TRBV7-8	NA	NA	TRBJ2-4	TGTGCCAGCAGCACTGCTGCGGTGGTTGGGAACATTCAGTACTTC	CASSTAAVVGNIQYF
TRBV6-1	NA	NA	TRBJ2-2	TGTGCCAGCAGTGAAAGGCAGGGACTCACCGGGGAGCTGTTTTTT	CASSERQGLTGELFF
TRBV4-1	few	TRBD2	TRBJ2-1	TGCGCCAGCAGCCAAGTTTTGGTACGGGGGGTCTCCTACAATGAGCAGTTCTTC	CASSQVLVRGVSYNEQFF
TRBV28	NA	TRBD1	TRBJ1-1	TGTGCCAGCAGTTTTGATCAGGGGGGGAGGAACACTGAAGCTTTCTTT	CASSFDQGGRNTEAFF
TRBV6-6	NA	NA	TRBJ1-2	TGTGCCAGCAGGACATGGGCATCGGGCTACACCTTC	CASRTWASGYTF
TRBV27	NA	NA	TRBJ2-7	TGTGCCAGCAGGAGGACGGAGAGCTCCTACGAGCAGTACTTC	CASRRTESSYEQYF
TRBV6-5	NA	NA	TRBJ2-4	TGTGCCAGCAGCCGAACAACAGGAGCCAAAAACATTCAGTACTTC	CASSRTTGAKNIQYF
TRBV7-8	NA	TRBD2	TRBJ2-3	TGTGCCAGCAGCGATCGACTAGCGGGATTCGCAGATACGCAGTATTTT	CASSDRLAGFADTQYF
TRBV2	NA	TRBD2	TRBJ2-1	TGTGCCAGCAGTAGAACCGGGACTACCTCCTACAATGAGCAGTTCTTC	CASSRTGTTSYNEQFF
TRBV30	NA	NA	TRBJ1-5	TGTGCCTGGAGTAGGGAGCCCACTCAGCCCCAGCATTTT	CAWSREPTQPQHF
TRBV5-6	NA	NA	TRBJ2-5	TGTGCCAGCAGCTTGCAGGGTAGGGAGACCCAGTACTTC	CASSLQGRETQYF
TRBV7-3	NA	TRBD2	TRBJ2-1	TGTGCCAGCAGCCCCAGCGGGACGGTAAATGAGCAGTTCTTC	CASSPSGTVNEQFF
TRBV7-2	NA	NA	TRBJ1-2	TGTGCCAGCAGCCCGTGGGGCCAGGGGAACTATGGCTACACCTTC	CASSPWGQGNYGYTF
TRBV7-9	NA	NA	TRBJ2-5	TGTGCCAGCAGCTTACGGTACCAAGAGACCCAGTACTTC	CASSLRYQETQYF